The 24 T cell receptor beta chains below were found in one sample sequenced in a study of lymphopenia after photon versus proton radiotherapy. Clones were read by immunoSEQ multiplex PCR, and TCRdb kept only the in-frame ones, dropping some. The sample holds roughly 64,000 clones, 87% seen once. The sequenced sample was peripheral blood, obtained from a patient treated with proton-based radiotherapy. Receptors originate from a man aged 80 or over with esophageal cancer.

The V call is TRBV6-1, the J call TRBJ2-5; TRBD1 aligns across 8 bases. V was clipped by 4 bases and J by 6 bases; unmatched bases: 4. The CDR3 extends over 13 amino acids. Germline V gene data show CDR1 as MNHNS and CDR2 as SASEGT. CDR3 sequence (DNA): TGTGCCAGCAGTGCCGACAGGGGCAAGACCCAGTACTTC. It translates to CASSADRGKTQYF.

The chain combines TRBV19 with TRBJ1-2, with a weak D call TRBD1 (5 bases). Trimming took 4 bases from V and 8 from J, leaving 11 bases between them. The CDR3 has 12 amino acids. CDR1 is LNHDA, CDR2 SQIVND, per germline (reference sequence). The CDR3 sequence is CASSTTGIGYTF. Written as DNA, the CDR3 is TGTGCCAGTAGTACAACAGGTATAGGCTACACCTTC.

The chain couples TRBV19 to TRBJ2-1, with D maybe TRBD2 (5 bases). Trimming pared 0 bases from V and 6 bases from J, leaving 9 bases between. Germline lookup yields CDR1 LNHDA and CDR2 SQIVND (reference sequence). The length of the CDR3 is 14 residues. The CDR3 reads CASSIDPRGNEQFF. The CDR3 DNA reads TGTGCCAGTAGTATAGATCCCCGGGGCAATGAGCAGTTCTTC.

This chain links TRBV12-5 with TRBJ2-5; TRBD2 matches 9 bases. Germline V gives CDR1 LGHNT, CDR2 FRNRAP. CDR3 length: 16 residues. Losses at the gene ends were 2 bases for V and 0 bases for J; bases not matched to a gene: 4. Written as DNA, the CDR3 is TGTGCTAGTGGTTTGAAGACTAGCGGCAACCAAGAGACCCAGTACTTC. Translated, it gives CASGLKTSGNQETQYF.

This rearrangement joins TRBV5-6 to TRBJ2-7, with 14 bases aligning to TRBD2. The CDR3 extends over 14 amino acids. Unmatched junction bases numbered 0, after V lost 0 bases and J lost 7 bases. The germline V gene has CDR1 SGHDT and CDR2 YYEEEE. The CDR3 DNA is TGTGCCAGCAGCTTGGGACTAGCGGGAGGGGAGCAGTACTTC. Translated: CASSLGLAGGEQYF.

V and J are TRBV7-8 and TRBJ2-3; possible D gene TRBD2, 5 bases. The germline V gene has CDR1 SGHVS and CDR2 FQNEAQ. Between the trimmed V and J ends, which lost 1 base and 0 bases, there was a span of 11 bases. The CDR3 has 16 amino acids. The DNA for the CDR3 is TGTGCCAGCAGCTTAGATCCGGGGAGAAGCACAGATACGCAGTATTTT. Its translation is CASSLDPGRSTDTQYF.

The chain combines TRBV7-2 with TRBJ1-2; TRBD1 is a possible D gene (5 bases). The germline V gene has CDR1 SGHTA and CDR2 FQGNSA. CDR3 length: 14 residues. V lost 3 bases and J lost 4, with 12 bases in between. The DNA of the CDR3 is TGTGCCAGCAGCTTGAGAACCAGGGCCTATGGCTACACCTTC. Encoded protein: CASSLRTRAYGYTF.

This chain links TRBV30 with TRBJ1-1; a weak D match, TRBD1 (5 bases). Trimming took 4 bases from V and 1 from J, leaving 7 bases between them. Germline V gene sequence: CDR1 GTSNPN, CDR2 SVGIG (reference sequence). This CDR3 comprises 12 residues. Written as DNA, the CDR3 is TGTGCCTGGATCCAGGGGAACACTGAAGCTTTCTTT. It translates to CAWIQGNTEAFF. The complete variable domain, with remaining parts taken from reference TRBV30 and TRBJ1-1, reads SQTIHQWPATLVQPVGSPLSLECTVEGTSNPNLYWYRQAAGRGLQLLFYSVGIGQISSEVPQNLSASRPQDRQFILSSKKLLLSDSGFYLCAWIQGNTEAFFGQGTRLTVV.

The rearrangement uses TRBV15 and TRBJ2-7, with 12 positions matching TRBD1. CDR3 length: 17 amino acids. J gave up 2 bases and V 4 bases, and 9 bases lay outside the gene matches. Germline V CDR1 and CDR2: LNHNV, YYDKDF (reference sequence). CDR3 in amino acids: CATSIGTGGGSAYEQYF. The DNA of the CDR3 is TGTGCCACCAGCATCGGGACAGGGGGCGGTTCGGCCTACGAGCAGTACTTC.

This clone showed up just a few times. V is TRBV5-1 and J is TRBJ2-5; 12 positions agree with TRBD2. Germline V lookup: CDR1 SGHRS, CDR2 YFSETQ. The CDR3 has 16 residues. J gave up 3 bases and V 1 base, and 4 bases lay outside the gene matches. The CDR3 DNA reads TGCGCCAGCAGCTTGATTCCTAGCGGGGGGGAAGAGACCCAGTACTTC. It encodes CASSLIPSGGEETQYF.

This rearrangement joins TRBV6-5 to TRBJ1-2; maybe TRBD1 (6 bases). Trimming took off 0 bases at V and 8 bases at J, with 13 bases between the two ends. The CDR3 consists of 14 residues. Germline assignment: CDR1 MNHEY and CDR2 SVGAGI. The CDR3 region is CASSYSGAVVGYTF. The CDR3, as DNA: TGTGCCAGCAGTTACTCGGGGGCAGTGGTCGGCTACACCTTC.

The V and J genes are TRBV5-1 and TRBJ2-7; unclear D gene. V shed 4 bases and J shed 0 bases, with 11 bases lying between them. From germline, CDR1 is SGHRS and CDR2 YFSETQ. The CDR3 length is 14 residues. CDR3 protein: CASSPQDRSYEQYF. The CDR3 region has the DNA TGCGCCAGCAGCCCGCAGGACCGCTCCTACGAGCAGTACTTC.

CDR3 nucleotides: TGTGCCAGCGGCAAAGTCGACCCCCGAGAGCCCCAGCATTTT. It translates to CASGKVDPREPQHF. This sequence joins TRBV6-6 and TRBJ1-5; D unresolved. The germline V gene encodes CDR1 MNHNY and CDR2 SVGAGI (reference sequence). V was trimmed by 8 bases and J by 8 bases, leaving 19 bases between them. This CDR3 contains 14 residues.

The chain joins TRBV5-1 to TRBJ2-1; TRBD2 is a possible D gene (5 bases). The CDR3 totals 14 residues. V was pared by 1 base and J by 3 bases, with 8 bases between. Germline V CDR1 and CDR2: SGHRS, YFSETQ. The CDR3 bases are TGCGCCAGCAGCTTGTCTGCGGGCTACAATGAGCAGTTCTTC. As protein: CASSLSAGYNEQFF.

The chain is built from TRBV6-1 and TRBJ2-5, with D perhaps given as TRBD1 or TRBD2 (5 bases each). V dropped 2 bases and J dropped 1 base, with 14 bases sitting between them. CDR1 and CDR2 (germline): MNHNS, SASEGT. The CDR3 spans 16 residues. CDR3 nucleotide sequence: TGTGCCAGCAGTGAAAGGGAAGTTGGGGGCCAAGAGACCCAGTACTTC. It translates to CASSEREVGGQETQYF.

The chain joins TRBV7-2 to TRBJ1-4, with unresolved D. This CDR3 contains 14 residues. V lost 2 bases and J 7 bases, leaving 11 bases between the germline ends. Germline lookup yields CDR1 SGHTA and CDR2 FQGNSA. The CDR3, as DNA: TGTGCCAGCAGCTTATGGGTAGGAAGTGAAAAACTGTTTTTT. Amino acid sequence: CASSLWVGSEKLFF.

The chain joins TRBV14 to TRBJ2-1; the match to TRBD2 covers 8 bases. V shed 6 bases, J shed 3 bases, and the junction held 13 bases outside the gene matches. CDR1 and CDR2 from the germline V gene are SGHDN and FVKESK. The CDR3 has 17 residues. The CDR3 nucleotides read TGTGCCAGCAGTAGATTAAGCGGGGGCCCTGACTACAATGAGCAGTTCTTC. Its translation is CASSRLSGGPDYNEQFF.

The CDR3 nucleotides are TGTGCCAGCAGTGGACCGGGACAGGGGGGGCTTGGTGTGGACACCATATATTTT. This gives the protein CASSGPGQGGLGVDTIYF. The V and J genes are TRBV2 and TRBJ1-3, with 11 bases lining up with TRBD1. Looked up from germline, CDR1 is SNHLY and CDR2 is FYNNEI. V shed 4 bases, J shed 8 bases, and the junction held 16 bases outside the gene matches. The CDR3 totals 18 residues.

V and J are TRBV27 and TRBJ2-7; D may be TRBD1 (5 bases). Germline assignment: CDR1 MNHEY and CDR2 SMNVEV (reference sequence). The CDR3 extends over 13 amino acids. V was trimmed by 6 bases and J by 6 bases, leaving 15 bases between them. The CDR3 protein is CASRGKQGLEQYF. CDR3 nucleotides: TGTGCCAGCAGGGGGAAGCAGGGTCTCGAGCAGTACTTC.

This rearrangement joins TRBV9 to TRBJ2-7; D could derive from TRBD1 or TRBD2 (5 bases each). Germline-derived CDR1 and CDR2 are SGDLS and YYNGEE. V dropped 1 base and J dropped 7 bases, with 12 bases sitting between them. The CDR3 is 13 amino acids. The CDR3 nucleotides read TGTGCCAGCAGCGTAAGAGGGGTGGGGGAGCAGTACTTC. This gives the protein CASSVRGVGEQYF.

This clone was counted between two and nine times. The chain has TRBV14 and TRBJ1-1; TRBD1 is a possible D gene (5 bases). The CDR3 spans 13 residues. Germline V gene sequence: CDR1 SGHDN, CDR2 FVKESK. V was trimmed by 0 bases and J by 3 bases, leaving 5 bases between them. In nucleotides, the CDR3 is TGTGCCAGCAGCCAAGACAGGGACACTGAAGCTTTCTTT. Its protein is CASSQDRDTEAFF.

The chain is built from TRBV19 and TRBJ2-5, with D possibly being TRBD2 (7 bases). The CDR3 consists of 14 residues. Trimming took off 3 bases at V and 5 bases at J, with 13 bases between the two ends. Germline CDR1 and CDR2: LNHDA and SQIVND (reference sequence). CDR3 nucleotides: TGTGCCAGTAGTATCGGCGGGGGCTCGGAGACCCAGTACTTC. It yields the protein CASSIGGGSETQYF.

V usage is TRBV5-4 and J usage is TRBJ2-7; D may be TRBD1 or TRBD2 (5 bases each). Per germline, CDR1 SGHNT and CDR2 YYREEE (reference sequence). The ends were cut back, 0 bases at V and 4 bases at J, with 14 bases in the middle. This CDR3 comprises 15 residues. The CDR3 region has the DNA TGTGCCAGCAGCTTGGAGGTACAGGACTGGTACGAGCAGTACTTC. Translated: CASSLEVQDWYEQYF.

The CDR3 spells CASSPRAQRGRTDTQYF. The CDR3, as DNA: TGTGCCAGCAGCCCCAGGGCACAGCGGGGCCGCACAGATACGCAGTATTTT. The genes are TRBV11-3 and TRBJ2-3, with 7 bases fitting TRBD2. V lost 5 bases and J lost 1; bases outside the gene matches: 12. Germline V lookup: CDR1 SGHNT, CDR2 YENEEA. There are 17 residues in the CDR3.